This passage covers 17 T cell receptor beta chains from one sample sequenced in a study of T cell responses to AZD1222 COVID-19 vaccine. Measured with immunoSEQ multiplex PCR; TCRdb has only the in-frame clones, and not every one. The table includes 80,000 or so clones, over 65% detected once. The sample was peripheral blood, taken 28 days after the second dose of the MenACWY control vaccine. These receptors originate from an adult who received the MenACWY meningococcal vaccine as a control.

In DNA form, the CDR3 reads TGTGCCAGCAGCTTATCGAGCGGGGGGTCCTACAATGAGCAGTTCTTC. It specifies CASSLSSGGSYNEQFF. The chain couples TRBV7-6 to TRBJ2-1; TRBD2 matches 9 bases. Germline V CDR1 and CDR2: SGHVS, FNYEAQ. CDR3 size: 16 residues. With 2 bases clipped from V and 1 base from J, the junction kept 3 bases outside the gene matches. The full variable domain, completed using reference TRBV7-6 and TRBJ2-1, is GAGVSQSPRYKVTKRGQDVALRCDPISGHVSLYWYRQALGQGPEFLTYFNYEAQQDKSGLPNDRFSAERPEGSISTLTIQRTEQRDSAMYRCASSLSSGGSYNEQFFGPGTRLTVL.

The chain joins TRBV28 to TRBJ2-7, with 10 positions matching TRBD2. Germline V gene sequence: CDR1 MDHEN, CDR2 SYDVKM. The ends lost 6 bases at V and 6 bases at J; junction bases unmatched: 11. CDR3 length: 15 residues. The CDR3 loop is CASRNQLAGRGEQYF. The CDR3 DNA sequence: TGTGCCAGCAGGAACCAACTAGCGGGGAGGGGCGAGCAGTACTTC.

The rearrangement links TRBV2 to TRBJ2-7; TRBD1 matches 8 bases. V shed 4 bases and J 2 bases; nucleotides not matched to a gene: 7. The CDR3 consists of 15 residues. Germline CDR1 is SNHLY and CDR2 is FYNNEI. The CDR3 reads CASSGTGQVTYEQYF. CDR3 bases: TGTGCCAGCAGTGGGACGGGACAGGTTACCTACGAGCAGTACTTC.

A word on this clone: A junction boundary mismatches the germline segment, possibly from a read error. This chain links TRBV7-7 with TRBJ1-1, with 8 bases identical to TRBD1. The germline gives CDR1 SSHAT, CDR2 FNYEAQ (reference sequence). This CDR3 has 14 amino acids. The CDR3 region is CASSSFRDRLGAFF. CDR3 coding DNA: TGTGCTAGCAGCTCCTTCCGGGACAGGCTTGGGGCTTTCTTT.

The chain combines TRBV3-1 (or the pseudogene TRBV3-2) with TRBJ2-2; D may be TRBD1 (6 bases). CDR3 size: 15 residues. V was trimmed by 5 bases and J by 5 bases, leaving 15 bases between them. Germline lookup yields CDR1 LGHDT and CDR2 YNNKEL (reference sequence). CDR3: CASSMDGQGTGELFF. The CDR3 DNA reads as TGTGCCAGCAGCATGGACGGCCAGGGGACCGGGGAGCTGTTTTTT.

The chain's CDR3 is CASSLARDRFSPLHF. In DNA, the CDR3 is TGTGCCAGCAGCTTGGCCCGGGACAGATTTTCACCCCTCCACTTT. V usage is TRBV5-6 and J usage is TRBJ1-6; 7 positions agree with TRBD1. CDR1 SGHDT and CDR2 YYEEEE come from the germline V gene. The CDR3 is made up of 15 amino acids. Trimming cost V 0 bases and J 9 bases; bases outside gene matches: 6.

The CDR3 region has the DNA TGTGCCAGTATGAGGCGCTCCTCTGGAAACACCATATATTTT. Protein: CASMRRSSGNTIYF. This sequence joins TRBV19 and TRBJ1-3; D is ambiguous. The CDR3 consists of 14 residues. In germline, CDR1 is LNHDA, CDR2 SQIVND (reference sequence). Trimming took 7 bases from V and 0 from J, leaving 10 bases between them.

This rearrangement joins TRBV2 to TRBJ1-2; D is possibly TRBD1 (6 bases). CDR1 is SNHLY, CDR2 FYNNEI, per germline. V was trimmed by 4 bases and J by 1 base, leaving 7 bases between them. There are 13 residues in the CDR3. CDR3 bases: TGTGCCAGCAGTGGGACAGATAACTATGGCTACACCTTC. This sequence encodes CASSGTDNYGYTF.

This clone was observed a handful of times. The chain recombines TRBV4-1 with TRBJ1-6, with D possibly matching TRBD1 (5 bases). The CDR3 has 15 residues. CDR1 MGHRA and CDR2 YSYEKL come from the germline V gene. Trimming took off 0 bases at V and 7 bases at J, with 10 bases between the two ends. This CDR3 is CASSQEGPINSPLHF. For the CDR3, the DNA is TGCGCCAGCAGCCAAGAGGGACCGATCAATTCACCCCTCCACTTT.

The chain joins TRBV6-4 to TRBJ2-5; D is possibly TRBD2 (7 bases). CDR1 and CDR2 (germline): MRHNA, SNTAGT. The V and J ends lost 6 bases and 5 bases respectively, with 19 bases between them. CDR3 length: 15 amino acids. The CDR3 loop is CASRGGREGGETQYF. The CDR3, as DNA: TGTGCCAGCAGGGGGGGCAGGGAGGGCGGGGAGACCCAGTACTTC.

The chain combines TRBV11-1 with TRBJ1-1; D is ambiguous. Between the trimmed V and J ends, which lost 2 bases and 1 base, there was a span of 11 bases. The CDR3 spans 15 residues. Germline V CDR1 and CDR2: SGHAT, FQDESV (reference sequence). CDR3 sequence (DNA): TGTGCCAGCAGCTTAACGGCCCACCCGAACACTGAAGCTTTCTTT. Protein product: CASSLTAHPNTEAFF.

The chain employs TRBV5-6 and TRBJ2-7, with D unresolved. This CDR3 spans 13 amino acids. V was trimmed by 1 base and J by 4 bases, leaving 9 bases between them. Germline-derived CDR1 and CDR2 are SGHDT and YYEEEE. For the CDR3, the DNA is TGTGCCAGCAGCTTGCCGACACAATACGAGCAGTACTTC. Translation gives CASSLPTQYEQYF.

This clone turned up a few times. The chain uses TRBV7-9 and TRBJ2-5, with 8 bases lining up with TRBD1. After removal of 5 bases from V and 2 bases from J, the junction contained 7 bases not matched to a gene. In germline, CDR1 is SEHNR, CDR2 FQNEAQ (reference sequence). The CDR3 is 15 residues long. CDR3 coding DNA: TGTGCCAGCAGCCAAGGGACAGGCGCACAAGAGACCCAGTACTTC. Translation: CASSQGTGAQETQYF.

The V and J genes are TRBV5-1 and TRBJ1-2, with TRBD1 matching 7 bases. From germline, CDR1 is SGHRS and CDR2 YFSETQ. Trimming at V came to 0 bases and at J to 4 bases, leaving 6 bases not matched to a gene. CDR3 length: 15 amino acids. The CDR3 sequence: CASSLGQGVRYGYTF. Written as DNA, the CDR3 is TGCGCCAGCAGCTTGGGACAGGGAGTTCGCTATGGCTACACCTTC. Together with reference TRBV5-1 and TRBJ1-2, the CDR3 gives the full variable domain: KAGVTQTPRYLIKTRGQQVTLSCSPISGHRSVSWYQQTPGQGLQFLFEYFSETQRNKGNFPGRFSGRQFSNSRSEMNVSTLELGDSALYLCASSLGQGVRYGYTFGSGTRLTVV.

The count of this clone is one. The J gene is TRBJ1-1, the V gene TRBV29-1; D remains unclear. The V and J ends lost 4 bases and 5 bases respectively, with 14 bases between them. CDR1 is SQVTM and CDR2 is ANQGSEA in the germline V gene. This CDR3 comprises 13 residues. Here the CDR3 DNA reads TGCAGCGTTGTTTTGGTTGTGGGGACTGAAGCTTTCTTT. Amino acid sequence: CSVVLVVGTEAFF.

V and J are TRBV12-3 or TRBV12-4 and TRBJ1-1; tentatively, D is TRBD1 (6 bases). Deletions cut 8 bases from V and 3 bases from J, with 13 bases between. This CDR3 region has 13 residues. The CDR3 spells CASFLGGHTEAFF. The DNA for the CDR3 is TGTGCCAGCTTCCTGGGGGGGCACACTGAAGCTTTCTTT.

This chain links TRBV18 with TRBJ1-1, with TRBD1 matching over 7 bases. Looked up from germline, CDR1 is KGHSH and CDR2 is LQKENI. The CDR3 has 12 amino acids. The trim removed 2 bases at V and 8 bases at J, leaving 2 bases unmatched. The CDR3 sequence is CASSPIQGEAFF. Written as DNA, the CDR3 is TGTGCCAGCTCACCAATACAGGGGGAAGCTTTCTTT.